Sequencing of this TCR beta chain was carried out in a study of T cell responses to AZD1222 COVID-19 vaccine. CDR1 and CDR2 from the germline V gene are SEHNR and FQNEAQ (reference sequence). Trimming cost V 4 bases and J 8 bases, with 5 bases left between them. The CDR3 is 11 residues long. The method was immunoSEQ multiplex PCR; TCRdb's version includes in-frame clones alone and lacks a portion of them. The table records 150,000 to 200,000 clones, 80% to 95% of them present only once. This clone showed up just a few times. What it binds is not known. Whole-study findings and limits: Donors were largely white British and mainly female; clonal diversity was possibly underestimated. Just 6 or 7 people given AZD1222 tested seropositive at baseline.

This chain uses TRBV7-9 with TRBJ1-4; D is unresolved. The source is an adult in good health. The sample here was peripheral blood, taken on day 0 of AZD1222 vaccination. The CDR3 nucleotides read TGTGCCAGCAGCTACACAGAAAAACTGTTTTTT. As protein: CASSYTEKLFF.